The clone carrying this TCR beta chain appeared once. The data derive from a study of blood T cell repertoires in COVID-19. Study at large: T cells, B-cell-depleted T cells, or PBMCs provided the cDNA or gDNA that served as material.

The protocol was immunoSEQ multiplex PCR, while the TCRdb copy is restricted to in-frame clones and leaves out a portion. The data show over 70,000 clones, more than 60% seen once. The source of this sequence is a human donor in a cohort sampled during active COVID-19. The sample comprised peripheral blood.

CDR3 sequence: CASSLFRTSGTHNEQFF. The CDR3 coding sequence is TGTGCCAGCAGCTTGTTTAGGACTAGCGGGACTCACAATGAGCAGTTCTTC. The V gene is TRBV5-6, the J gene TRBJ2-1; 12 bases align to TRBD2. V trimming: 1 base; J trimming: 5 bases; junction bases outside the gene matches: 7. The CDR3 sequence is 17 residues long. Germline V gene data show CDR1 as SGHDT and CDR2 as YYEEEE.